The 14 T cell receptor beta chains presented below share a single source sample, sequenced in a study of blood T cells in healthy people across ages. A J-beta primer mix and a sample-barcoded 5' primer were used in a second PCR of roughly 6 to 11 cycles. TCRdb re-analysed the 5' RACE reads in MiXCR, keeping a single row per CDR3 protein. The data contain some 700,000 distinct CDR3 sequences, roughly 47% of them singletons. The sequenced material came from blood. The receptors originated from a woman aged 55 to 70 in good health.

The chain couples TRBV20-1 to TRBJ2-1; either TRBD1 or TRBD2 may supply D (7 bases each). Per the germline V gene, CDR1 is DFQATT and CDR2 is SNEGSKA (reference sequence). CDR3 size: 14 residues. The CDR3 loop is CSARGGIRYNEQFF. In DNA form, the CDR3 reads TGCAGCGCCAGGGGGGGTATACGCTACAATGAGCAGTTCTTC.

This rearrangement joins TRBV5-1 to TRBJ2-3, with a weak D call TRBD1 (5 bases). Trimming took off 3 bases at V and 0 bases at J, with 8 bases between the two ends. CDR1 and CDR2 from the germline V gene are SGHRS and YFSETQ. The CDR3 runs 14 residues. The CDR3 DNA follows: TGCGCCAGCAGCTCCAGACAGAGCACAGATACGCAGTATTTT. As protein: CASSSRQSTDTQYF.

The chain has TRBV12-3 or TRBV12-4 and TRBJ2-5; TRBD2 is a possible D gene (5 bases). With 6 bases removed from V and 2 bases from J, the gap between germline ends came to 10 bases. This CDR3 region has 13 residues. CDR3 nucleotides: TGTGCCAGCAGACCGGGATTTCAAGAGACCCAGTACTTC. Its translation: CASRPGFQETQYF.

This clonotype was counted between two and nine times. The chain uses TRBV20-1 and TRBJ2-7; D call uncertain. The CDR3 loop spans 12 amino acids. Trimming stripped 1 base from V and 4 bases from J, with 8 bases between. Per the germline V gene, CDR1 is DFQATT and CDR2 is SNEGSKA (reference sequence). CDR3 protein: CSARVMAYEQYF. CDR3 DNA: TGCAGTGCTAGAGTGATGGCGTACGAGCAGTACTTC.

There are many counts of this clonotype. The chain links TRBV29-1 to TRBJ2-1; D is undetermined. Trimming cost V 1 base and J 6 bases, with 10 bases left between them. Germline V CDR1 and CDR2: SQVTM, ANQGSEA. This CDR3 comprises 13 residues. This CDR3 is CSVEGEGLNEQFF. In DNA form, the CDR3 reads TGCAGCGTTGAAGGGGAAGGGCTCAATGAGCAGTTCTTC.

The sample holds a few counts of this clonotype. The chain has TRBV27 and TRBJ1-5; possible D gene TRBD1, 5 bases. The length of the CDR3 is 14 residues. Deletions cut 6 bases from V and 9 bases from J, with 18 bases between. Per the germline V gene, CDR1 is MNHEY and CDR2 is SMNVEV (reference sequence). The CDR3 spells CASSLGGTLGPQHF. CDR3 in DNA: TGTGCCAGCAGCCTAGGCGGGACCCTGGGGCCCCAGCATTTT.

V is TRBV10-3 and J is TRBJ2-7; D gene unclear. The J call could be wrong; TRBJ2-5 is a better fit for the DNA end. CDR1 and CDR2 from the germline V gene are ENHRY and SYGVKD. The length of the CDR3 is 12 residues. CDR3 region: CAIGDSWETQYF. The CDR3 DNA reads TGTGCCATCGGGGATAGTTGGGAGACCCAGTACTTC.

There are many counts of this clonotype. J is TRBJ2-5 and V is TRBV5-1, with 8 bases matching TRBD1. The J call may be in error: the DNA end matches TRBJ2-7 better. Germline lookup yields CDR1 SGHRS and CDR2 YFSETQ. The CDR3 runs to 13 residues. This CDR3 is CASSLGQGTEQYF. The CDR3 DNA follows: TGCGCCAGCAGCTTGGGACAGGGGACCGAGCAGTACTTC.

The sample holds many counts of this clonotype. The CDR3: CASSGGGNTEAFF. For the CDR3, the DNA is TGTGCCAGCAGCGGCGGGGGAAACACTGAAGCTTTCTTT. The V gene is TRBV9, the J gene TRBJ1-1, with D possibly matching TRBD1 (5 bases). V dropped 3 bases and J dropped 2 bases, with 8 bases sitting between them. CDR3 length: 13 amino acids. CDR1 is SGDLS, CDR2 YYNGEE, per germline.

The genes are TRBV6-5 and TRBJ2-4, with 8 bases lining up with TRBD1. V gave up 0 bases and J gave up 2 bases; unmatched junction bases: 3. The CDR3 length is 16 residues. Germline CDR1 and CDR2: MNHEY and SVGAGI. CDR3 nucleotides: TGTGCCAGCAGTTACTCCCAGGGGGCATCCAAAAACATTCAGTACTTC. It translates to CASSYSQGASKNIQYF.

As for this clonotype: This could be a read error, since a much larger clone is one nucleotide away. This rearrangement joins TRBV28 to TRBJ2-5; D is uncertain. This CDR3 spans 15 amino acids. Germline V gene data show CDR1 as MDHEN and CDR2 as SYDVKM. V lost 3 bases and J 11 bases, leaving 22 bases between the germline ends. The CDR3 DNA is TGTGCCAGCAGTTTCAGTGGGTTCTCCTACCATGAGCAGTACTTC. Translated: CASSFSGFSYHEQYF.

This clonotype was seen a handful of times. The genes are TRBV6-1 and TRBJ2-3; 8 bases match TRBD2. Germline V gene lookup returns CDR1 MNHNS and CDR2 SASEGT. This CDR3 has 16 amino acids. J gave up 11 bases and V 6 bases, and 19 bases lay outside the gene matches. CDR3 amino acids: CASRTRAGESYNEQYF. CDR3 DNA sequence: TGTGCCAGCAGAACAAGAGCGGGAGAGTCCTACAATGAGCAGTATTTT.

The chain carries TRBV5-1 and TRBJ2-5, with 7 bases matching TRBD1. The CDR3 has 17 amino acids. From germline, CDR1 is SGHRS and CDR2 YFSETQ. V gave up 3 bases and J gave up 0 bases; unmatched junction bases: 11. Written as DNA, the CDR3 is TGCGCCAGCAGCTCTATCCAGACAGGGTTGTACCAAGAGACCCAGTACTTC. This gives the protein CASSSIQTGLYQETQYF.

The sample holds many counts of this clonotype. The J gene is TRBJ2-5, the V gene TRBV12-3 or TRBV12-4; D unresolved. This CDR3 region has 11 residues. Trimming removed 8 bases from V and 4 bases from J, with 8 bases in between. CDR3 residues: CASSASETQYF. The CDR3 region has the DNA TGTGCCAGCTCGGCGTCAGAGACCCAGTACTTC.